This T cell receptor beta chain emerged from a study of T-cell reconstitution after alpha-beta-depleted transplantation in children. For TCRbeta, the library was prepared with unique molecular identifiers. Each CDR3 protein gets one entry after TCRdb re-called the PCR reads with MiXCR. This sample carries 900,000 or so distinct CDR3 sequences, around 15% of them seen once, and the ten largest clones take 5%. The CDR3 has 13 residues. Germline V CDR1 and CDR2: MNHNS, SASEGT. V lost 6 bases and J 4 bases, leaving 13 bases between the germline ends. The sequences come from PBMCs, mostly from graft donor cells, collected 360 days after TCRalphabeta/CD19-depleted stem cell transplant. The chain employs TRBV6-1 and TRBJ2-7; tentative D call: TRBD1 (7 bases). This sequence originates from a male patient under 18 who had a stem cell transplant for acute lymphoblastic leukemia, so the T cells may come from the graft donor. The CDR3 here is CASSAGGMYEQYF. For the CDR3, the DNA is TGTGCCAGCAGCGCAGGGGGGATGTACGAGCAGTACTTC.